This T cell receptor beta chain was found in a study of blood T cell repertoires in COVID-19. As processed by the authors: For nucleated cells, counts were estimated from reference gene primer amplification. Generated by immunoSEQ multiplex PCR, the TCRdb table keeps only in-frame clones and is missing some. V, J and clone size are taken as reported in that table, and D and trimming were inferred from the DNA itself. The sample holds approximately 500,000 clones; 70% to 90% are singletons and the top ten take roughly 8%. The CDR3 length is 13 residues. The germline V gene encodes CDR1 MNHNS and CDR2 SASEGT. Trimming took 3 bases from V and 5 from J, leaving 8 bases between them.

The sequenced sample was peripheral blood. The sequence was obtained from a woman aged 50 to 65 with COVID-19, enrolled during active disease. The chain is built from TRBV6-1 and TRBJ1-5; D unresolved. CDR3 amino acids: CASSDAHHQPQHF. The CDR3 nucleotides are TGTGCCAGCAGTGACGCACATCATCAGCCCCAGCATTTT.